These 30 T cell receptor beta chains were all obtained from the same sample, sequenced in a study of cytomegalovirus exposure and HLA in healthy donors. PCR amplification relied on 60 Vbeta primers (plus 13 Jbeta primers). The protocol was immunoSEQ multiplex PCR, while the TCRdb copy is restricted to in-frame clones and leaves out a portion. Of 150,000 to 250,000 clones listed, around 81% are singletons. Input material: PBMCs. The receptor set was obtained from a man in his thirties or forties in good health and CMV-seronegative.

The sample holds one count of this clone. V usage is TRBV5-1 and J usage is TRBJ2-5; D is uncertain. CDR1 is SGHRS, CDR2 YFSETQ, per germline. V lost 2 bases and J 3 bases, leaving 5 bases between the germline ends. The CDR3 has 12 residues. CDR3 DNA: TGCGCCAGCAGCTTTCAGGAAGAGACCCAGTACTTC. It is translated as CASSFQEETQYF.

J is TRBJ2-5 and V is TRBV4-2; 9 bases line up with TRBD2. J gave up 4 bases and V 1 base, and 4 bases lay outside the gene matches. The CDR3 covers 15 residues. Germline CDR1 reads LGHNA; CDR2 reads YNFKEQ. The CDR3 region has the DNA TGTGCCAGCAGCCAAGCGAAGCGGGAGGCAGAGACCCAGTACTTC. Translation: CASSQAKREAETQYF.

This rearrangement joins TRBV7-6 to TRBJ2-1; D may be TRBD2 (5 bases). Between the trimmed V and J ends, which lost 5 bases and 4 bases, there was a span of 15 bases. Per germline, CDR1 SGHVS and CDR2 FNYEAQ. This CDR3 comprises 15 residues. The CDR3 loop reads CASSLEWESYNEQFF. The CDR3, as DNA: TGTGCCAGCAGCCTGGAGTGGGAGTCGTACAATGAGCAGTTCTTC.

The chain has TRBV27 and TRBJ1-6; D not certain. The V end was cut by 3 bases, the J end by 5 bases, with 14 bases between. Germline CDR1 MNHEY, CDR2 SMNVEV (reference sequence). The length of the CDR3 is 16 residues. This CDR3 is CASSFSSSNNNSPLHF. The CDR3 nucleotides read TGTGCCAGCAGTTTCTCTTCTTCCAACAATAATTCACCCCTCCACTTT.

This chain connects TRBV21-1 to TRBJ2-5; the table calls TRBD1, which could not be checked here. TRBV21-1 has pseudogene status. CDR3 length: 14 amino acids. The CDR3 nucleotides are TGTGCCAGCAGTTGGGACAGGGGGAAAGAGACCCAGTACTTC. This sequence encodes CASSWDRGKETQYF.

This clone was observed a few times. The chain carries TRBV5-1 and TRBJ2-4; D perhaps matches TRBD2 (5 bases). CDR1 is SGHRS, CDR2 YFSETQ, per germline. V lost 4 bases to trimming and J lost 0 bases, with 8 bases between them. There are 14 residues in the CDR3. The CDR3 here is CASSAAVAKNIQYF. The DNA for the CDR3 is TGCGCCAGCAGCGCAGCGGTAGCCAAAAACATTCAGTACTTC. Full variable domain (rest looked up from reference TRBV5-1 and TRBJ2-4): KAGVTQTPRYLIKTRGQQVTLSCSPISGHRSVSWYQQTPGQGLQFLFEYFSETQRNKGNFPGRFSGRQFSNSRSEMNVSTLELGDSALYLCASSAAVAKNIQYFGAGTRLSVL.

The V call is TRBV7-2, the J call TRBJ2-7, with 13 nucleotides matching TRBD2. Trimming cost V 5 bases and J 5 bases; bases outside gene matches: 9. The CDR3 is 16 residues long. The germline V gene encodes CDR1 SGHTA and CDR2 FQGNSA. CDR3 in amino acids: CASSTGGLAGWDEQYF. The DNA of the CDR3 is TGTGCCAGCAGCACAGGGGGACTAGCGGGATGGGACGAGCAGTACTTC.

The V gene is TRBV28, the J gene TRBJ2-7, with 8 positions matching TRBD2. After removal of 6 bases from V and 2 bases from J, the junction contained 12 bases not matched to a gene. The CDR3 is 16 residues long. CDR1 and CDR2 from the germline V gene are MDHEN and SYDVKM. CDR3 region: CASSSHSPGLAYEQYF. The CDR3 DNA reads TGTGCCAGCAGCTCTCACTCCCCGGGACTAGCCTACGAGCAGTACTTC. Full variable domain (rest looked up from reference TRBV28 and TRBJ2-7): DVKVTQSSRYLVKRTGEKVFLECVQDMDHENMFWYRQDPGLGLRLIYFSYDVKMKEKGDIPEGYSVSREKKERFSLILESASTNQTSMYLCASSSHSPGLAYEQYFGPGTRLTVT.

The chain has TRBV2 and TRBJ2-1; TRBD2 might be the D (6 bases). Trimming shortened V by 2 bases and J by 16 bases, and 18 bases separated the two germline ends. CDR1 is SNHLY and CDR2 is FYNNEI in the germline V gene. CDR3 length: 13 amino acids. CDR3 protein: CASSENPSGLVFF. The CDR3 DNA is TGTGCCAGCAGTGAAAACCCTTCGGGACTTGTCTTCTTC.

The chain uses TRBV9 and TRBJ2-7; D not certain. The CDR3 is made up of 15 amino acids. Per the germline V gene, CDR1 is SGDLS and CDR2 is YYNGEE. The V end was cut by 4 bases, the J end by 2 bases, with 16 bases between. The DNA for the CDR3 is TGTGCCAGCAGCTTCTTAGTTGAGAAAACCTACGAGCAGTACTTC. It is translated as CASSFLVEKTYEQYF.

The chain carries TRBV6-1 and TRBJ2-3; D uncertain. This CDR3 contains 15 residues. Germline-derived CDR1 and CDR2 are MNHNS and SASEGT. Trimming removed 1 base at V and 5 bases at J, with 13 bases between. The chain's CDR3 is CASSEGFSFIDTQYF. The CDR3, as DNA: TGTGCCAGCAGTGAAGGGTTTAGTTTCATAGATACGCAGTATTTT.

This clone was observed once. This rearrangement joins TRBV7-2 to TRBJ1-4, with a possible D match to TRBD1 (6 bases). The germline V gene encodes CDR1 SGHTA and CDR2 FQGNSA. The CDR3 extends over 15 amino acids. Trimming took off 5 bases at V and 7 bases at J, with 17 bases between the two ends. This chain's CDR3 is CASSIPRGGGEKLFF. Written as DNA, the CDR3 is TGTGCCAGCAGCATCCCCAGGGGCGGAGGTGAAAAACTGTTTTTT.

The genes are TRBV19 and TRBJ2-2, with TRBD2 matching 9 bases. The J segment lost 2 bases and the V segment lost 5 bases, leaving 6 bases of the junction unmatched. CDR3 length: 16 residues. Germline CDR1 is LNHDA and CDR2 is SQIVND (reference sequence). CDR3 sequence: CASSLSGTSNTGELFF. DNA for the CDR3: TGTGCCAGTAGTCTCTCCGGGACTAGCAACACCGGGGAGCTGTTTTTT.

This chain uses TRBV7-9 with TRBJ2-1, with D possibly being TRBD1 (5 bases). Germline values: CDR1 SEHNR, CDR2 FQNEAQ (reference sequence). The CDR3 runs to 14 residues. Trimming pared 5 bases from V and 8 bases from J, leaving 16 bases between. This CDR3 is CASSVDNWVDEQFF. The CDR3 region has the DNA TGTGCCAGCAGCGTGGACAACTGGGTTGATGAGCAGTTCTTC. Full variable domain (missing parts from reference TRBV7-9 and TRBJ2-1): DTGVSQNPRHKITKRGQNVTFRCDPISEHNRLYWYRQTLGQGPEFLTYFQNEAQLEKSRLLSDRFSAERPKGSFSTLEIQRTEQGDSAMYLCASSVDNWVDEQFFGPGTRLTVL.

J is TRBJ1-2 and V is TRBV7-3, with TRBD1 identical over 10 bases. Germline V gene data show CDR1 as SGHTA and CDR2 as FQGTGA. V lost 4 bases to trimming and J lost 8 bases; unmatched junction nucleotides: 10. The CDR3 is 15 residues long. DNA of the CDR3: TGTGCCAGCAGCTCGGGCGGGACAGGGGCGAGCGGCTACACCTTC. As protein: CASSSGGTGASGYTF.

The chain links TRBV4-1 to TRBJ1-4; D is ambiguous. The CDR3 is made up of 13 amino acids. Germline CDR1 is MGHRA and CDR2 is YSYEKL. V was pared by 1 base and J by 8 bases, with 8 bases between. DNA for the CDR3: TGCGCCAGCAGCCAAGTTGTCGGGGAAAAACTGTTTTTT. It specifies CASSQVVGEKLFF.

CDR3 sequence reads: CASSSGGTSGLETQYF. The CDR3 DNA reads TGTGCCAGCAGTTCAGGAGGGACTAGCGGATTGGAGACCCAGTACTTC. The chain combines TRBV11-3 with TRBJ2-5, with 11 bases fitting TRBD2. Germline values: CDR1 SGHNT, CDR2 YENEEA. The CDR3 runs 16 residues. V dropped 6 bases and J dropped 5; count of bases not matched to a gene: 11.

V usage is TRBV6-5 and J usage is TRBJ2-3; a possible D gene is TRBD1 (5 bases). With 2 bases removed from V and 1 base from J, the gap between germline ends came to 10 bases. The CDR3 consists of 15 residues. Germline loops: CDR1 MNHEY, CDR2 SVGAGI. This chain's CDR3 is CASSYQAGRTDTQYF. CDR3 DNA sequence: TGTGCCAGCAGTTACCAGGCAGGGCGCACAGATACGCAGTATTTT.

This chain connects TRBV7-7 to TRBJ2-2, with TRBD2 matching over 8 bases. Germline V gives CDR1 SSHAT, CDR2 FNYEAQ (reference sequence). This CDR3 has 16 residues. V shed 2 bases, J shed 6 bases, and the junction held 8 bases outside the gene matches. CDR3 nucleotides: TGTGCCAGCAGCTTACTCGACCAGCGGGAGCCCGGGGAGCTGTTTTTT. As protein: CASSLLDQREPGELFF.

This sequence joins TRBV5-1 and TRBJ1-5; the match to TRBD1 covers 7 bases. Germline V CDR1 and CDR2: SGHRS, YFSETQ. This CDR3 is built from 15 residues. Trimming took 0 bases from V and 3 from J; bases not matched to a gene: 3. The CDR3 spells CASSLEGTDNQPQHF. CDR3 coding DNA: TGCGCCAGCAGCTTGGAGGGGACAGACAATCAGCCCCAGCATTTT.

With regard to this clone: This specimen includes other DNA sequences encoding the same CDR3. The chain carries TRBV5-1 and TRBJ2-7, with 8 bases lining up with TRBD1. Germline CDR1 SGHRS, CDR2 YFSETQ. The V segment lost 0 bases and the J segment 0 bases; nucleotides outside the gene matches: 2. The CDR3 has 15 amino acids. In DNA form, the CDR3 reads TGCGCCAGCAGCTTGGCGGGACAGGTCTCCTACGAGCAGTACTTC. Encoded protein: CASSLAGQVSYEQYF.

CDR3 region: CASSEGTGGSYEQYF. CDR3 nucleotide sequence: TGTGCCAGCAGTGAAGGGACAGGGGGCTCTTACGAGCAGTACTTC. This rearrangement joins TRBV2 to TRBJ2-7; 11 nucleotides match TRBD1. CDR1 SNHLY and CDR2 FYNNEI come from the germline V gene. The CDR3 runs to 15 residues. The V and J ends lost 1 base and 4 bases, in that order; junction bases with no gene match: 3.

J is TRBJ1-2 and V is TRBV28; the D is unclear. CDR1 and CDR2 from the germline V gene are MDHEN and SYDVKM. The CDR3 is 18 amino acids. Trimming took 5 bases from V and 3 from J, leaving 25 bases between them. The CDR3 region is CASSRKDYSRRRYYGYTF. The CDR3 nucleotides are TGTGCCAGCAGTCGCAAGGATTACTCCCGAAGGAGATACTATGGCTACACCTTC.

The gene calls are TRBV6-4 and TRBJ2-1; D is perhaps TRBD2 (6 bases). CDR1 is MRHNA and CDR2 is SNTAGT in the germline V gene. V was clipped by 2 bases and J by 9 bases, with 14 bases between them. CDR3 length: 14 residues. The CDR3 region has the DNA TGTGCCAGCAGTGACGGGACTTCAGGGAGTGAGCAGTTCTTC. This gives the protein CASSDGTSGSEQFF.

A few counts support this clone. CDR3 sequence: CASSFSRGKQPQHF. The CDR3 nucleotides are TGTGCCAGCAGTTTCTCCAGGGGGAAGCAGCCCCAGCATTTT. This chain uses TRBV28 with TRBJ1-5; the match to TRBD1 covers 7 bases. Germline values: CDR1 MDHEN, CDR2 SYDVKM. CDR3 length: 14 residues. With 3 bases clipped from V and 7 bases from J, the junction kept 6 bases outside the gene matches.

The CDR3 nucleotides read TGCAGCGTTGAGAGGGAAGGGCCTAACTATGGCTACACCTTC. Translating gives CSVEREGPNYGYTF. V is TRBV29-1 and J is TRBJ1-2; D is unclear. From germline, CDR1 is SQVTM and CDR2 ANQGSEA. Trimming left V 3 bases short and J 0 bases short, with 11 bases between. This CDR3 is 14 amino acids long.

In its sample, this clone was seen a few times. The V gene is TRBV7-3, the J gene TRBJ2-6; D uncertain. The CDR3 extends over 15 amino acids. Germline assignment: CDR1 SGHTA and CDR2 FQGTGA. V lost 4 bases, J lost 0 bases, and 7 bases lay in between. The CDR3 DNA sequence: TGTGCCAGCAGCTCTACAGTCTCTGGGGCCAACGTCCTGACTTTC. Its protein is CASSSTVSGANVLTF.

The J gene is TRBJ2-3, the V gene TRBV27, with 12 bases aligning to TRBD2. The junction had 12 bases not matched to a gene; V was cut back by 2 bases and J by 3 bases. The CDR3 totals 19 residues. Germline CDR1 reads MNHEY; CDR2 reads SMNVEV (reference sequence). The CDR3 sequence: CASSLGGLAGWFGTDTQYF. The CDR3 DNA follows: TGTGCCAGCAGTTTAGGCGGACTAGCGGGATGGTTTGGGACAGATACGCAGTATTTT.

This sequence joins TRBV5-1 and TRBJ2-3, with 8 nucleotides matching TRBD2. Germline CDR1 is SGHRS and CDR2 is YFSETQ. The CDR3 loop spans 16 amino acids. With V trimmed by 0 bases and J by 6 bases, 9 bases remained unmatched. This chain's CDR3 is CASSLEVAGRGDTQYF. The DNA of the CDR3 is TGCGCCAGCAGCTTGGAGGTAGCGGGAAGAGGGGATACGCAGTATTTT.

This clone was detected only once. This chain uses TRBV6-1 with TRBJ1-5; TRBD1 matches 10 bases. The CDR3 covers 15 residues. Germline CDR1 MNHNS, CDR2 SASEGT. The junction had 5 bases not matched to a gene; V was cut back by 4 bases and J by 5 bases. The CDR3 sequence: CASSAKTGGDQPQHF. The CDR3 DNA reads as TGTGCCAGCAGTGCCAAGACAGGGGGCGATCAGCCCCAGCATTTT.